This T cell receptor beta chain was recovered during a study of cytomegalovirus exposure and HLA in healthy donors. PCR used 60 Vbeta primers and 13 Jbeta primers. The method was immunoSEQ multiplex PCR; TCRdb's version includes in-frame clones alone and lacks a portion of them. The sample carries approximately 150,000 clones, 82% recorded once. This CDR3 has 16 amino acids. V gave up 2 bases and J gave up 2 bases; unmatched junction bases: 9. Germline CDR1 reads MNHEY; CDR2 reads SVGAGI. Overall study results and limits: Analysis was performed later, and it showed HLA-associated TCR beta chains to be more clonally expanded than equally common others.

With regard to this clone: Its target is unknown.

The chain combines TRBV6-5 with TRBJ2-7, with 7 bases aligning to TRBD2. The source material was PBMCs. This sequence originates from an older woman in good health and CMV-seropositive. CDR3 sequence (DNA): TGTGCCAGCAGTTACACTCGATCGGGAGGCCCCTACGAGCAGTACTTC. Translating it yields CASSYTRSGGPYEQYF.